The clone carrying this TCR beta chain has only a few counts. The antigen is not known. CDR1 is LNHDA and CDR2 is SQIVND in the germline V gene (reference sequence). CDR3 size: 12 residues. V shed 4 bases and J shed 16 bases, with 17 bases lying between them. As for treatment: oral pan-JAK inhibitor, 5-10 mg twice daily. This entry comes from a study of CD8+ T cells in alopecia areata. In the study overall: A regimen of oral tofacitinib, 5 to 10 mg twice daily, was given to treated patients. Broader study findings: Scalp clonality, along with expanded CD8+ clones among the top 100, was significantly decreased by tofacitinib. A large proportion of expanded lesional clones were detected persisting in scalp and blood during tofacitinib.

It was cDNA, reverse transcribed from extracted RNA, that served as the sequencing template. The assay was immunoSEQ multiplex PCR, and TCRdb's table has in-frame clones only and misses some. The data show 270,000 or so clones, 58% seen once. This clonotype originated in a human donor with alopecia areata. The V gene is TRBV19, the J gene TRBJ2-4, with D unresolved. The sequences come from CD4+ T cells sorted from blood, collected at week 24, from a patient treated with tofacitinib. In DNA form, the CDR3 reads TGTGCCAGTAGTACCACATCTACCTTTCTCTACTTC. It codes for CASSTTSTFLYF.